The 15 T cell receptor beta chains presented below share a single source sample, sequenced in a study of Graves' ophthalmopathy and Graves' hyperthyroidism. RNA transcripts served as template for amplifying TCR beta CDR3 sequences. First-round RT-PCR employed HTBI primers, with a second-round multiplex PCR after it. TCRdb analysed the multiplex PCR reads with MiXCR anew, one entry per CDR3 protein. Here the sample spans hundreds of thousands of distinct CDR3 sequences, roughly 21% being singletons. Sequenced sample: peripheral blood. Source of these receptors: a woman in her fifties or sixties with Graves' ophthalmopathy.

This clonotype was seen ten or more times. The chain combines TRBV7-2 with TRBJ2-2; tentative D call: TRBD1 (6 bases). Deletions cut 0 bases from V and 5 bases from J, with 7 bases between. This CDR3 has 14 amino acids. CDR1 and CDR2 (germline): SGHTA, FQGNSA. Here the CDR3 reads CASSLAQGTGELFF. CDR3 bases: TGTGCCAGCAGCTTAGCACAGGGTACCGGGGAGCTGTTTTTT. Using reference TRBV7-2 and TRBJ2-2 for the parts outside the CDR3, the full variable domain is GAGVSQSPSNKVTEKGKDVELRCDPISGHTALYWYRQSLGQGLEFLIYFQGNSAPDKSGLPSDRFSAERTGGSVSTLTIQRTQQEDSAVYLCASSLAQGTGELFFGEGSRLTVL.

As for this clonotype: Germline is not matched at one junction end, which may reflect a read error. The gene calls are TRBV28 and TRBJ1-2; 7 nucleotides line up with TRBD1. Germline V gene sequence: CDR1 MDHEN, CDR2 SYDVKM. The CDR3 runs 13 residues. This chain's CDR3 is CASSDRVHYGNTF. The CDR3 DNA sequence: TGTGCCAGCAGTGACAGGGTTCACTATGGCAACACCTTC.

V and J are TRBV28 and TRBJ1-5; the D gene is possibly TRBD1 (6 bases). CDR1 is MDHEN and CDR2 is SYDVKM in the germline V gene. The CDR3 loop spans 14 amino acids. The V gene lost 8 bases and the J gene lost 2 bases, with 13 bases spanning the gap. The CDR3 DNA sequence: TGTGCCAGCTCCAGGGGTCGGGGCAATCAGCCCCAGCATTTT. Translation gives CASSRGRGNQPQHF.

This clonotype was recorded a few times. The V gene is TRBV6-2 or TRBV6-3, the J gene TRBJ1-1, with D tentatively TRBD1 (5 bases). Per the germline V gene, CDR1 is MNHEY and CDR2 is SVGEGT. V was pared by 3 bases and J by 5 bases, with 16 bases between. The CDR3 is 15 amino acids. The CDR3: CASSYGRGGVTEAFF. For the CDR3, the DNA is TGTGCCAGCAGTTATGGTCGGGGCGGCGTTACTGAAGCTTTCTTT.

The rearrangement links TRBV29-1 to TRBJ1-5; no clear D gene. Germline V gives CDR1 SQVTM, CDR2 ANQGSEA. CDR3 length equals 13 residues. V shed 1 base and J shed 2 bases, with 6 bases lying between them. The CDR3, as DNA: TGCAGCGTTGAAGTGGAACGCAATCAGCCCCAGCATTTT. Encoded protein: CSVEVERNQPQHF.

This rearrangement joins TRBV3-1 to TRBJ2-6; tentatively, D is TRBD1 or TRBD2 (6 bases each). The V and J ends lost 2 bases and 2 bases respectively, with 16 bases between them. This CDR3 comprises 18 residues. Germline CDR1 and CDR2: LGHDT and YNNKEL (reference sequence). Here the CDR3 DNA reads TGTGCCAGCAGCCAATTGGCCGGAGGGGGTCCTGGGGCCAACGTCCTGACTTTC. The encoded protein is CASSQLAGGGPGANVLTF.

In its sample, this clonotype was seen many times. This chain uses TRBV6-1 with TRBJ2-7; TRBD2 aligns across 12 bases. The V segment lost 5 bases and the J segment 5 bases; nucleotides outside the gene matches: 7. This CDR3 has 15 amino acids. CDR1 is MNHNS and CDR2 is SASEGT in the germline V gene. The DNA of the CDR3 is TGTGCCAGCAGTCCCGGGACTAGCGGGTGGGACGAGCAGTACTTC. Amino acids: CASSPGTSGWDEQYF.

There are a few counts of this clonotype. The chain combines TRBV18 with TRBJ1-4; 10 bases align to TRBD1. The CDR3 runs to 16 residues. V was pared by 6 bases and J by 2 bases, with 6 bases of the junction left unmatched. In germline, CDR1 is KGHSH, CDR2 LQKENI. CDR3 loop: CASSAGTGVTNEKLFF. CDR3 nucleotide sequence: TGTGCCAGCTCGGCCGGGACAGGGGTGACTAATGAAAAACTGTTTTTT.

In its sample, this clonotype was seen once. This chain links TRBV20-1 with TRBJ2-7; a weak D match, TRBD1 (5 bases). V shed 5 bases and J shed 2 bases, with 19 bases lying between them. The CDR3 is 15 residues long. Germline V lookup: CDR1 DFQATT, CDR2 SNEGSKA (reference sequence). The CDR3 protein is CSAEEGAFSPYEQYF. The CDR3 DNA is TGCAGTGCTGAGGAAGGGGCTTTCTCCCCCTACGAGCAGTACTTC.

There are many counts of this clonotype. The genes are TRBV27 and TRBJ2-7; weak D call: TRBD1 (5 bases). Per the germline V gene, CDR1 is MNHEY and CDR2 is SMNVEV (reference sequence). V shed 5 bases and J shed 2 bases, with 10 bases lying between them. This CDR3 is 13 amino acids long. The CDR3 sequence: CASSTDNTYEQYF. As DNA, the CDR3 is TGTGCCAGCAGTACGGACAACACCTACGAGCAGTACTTC.

This chain joins TRBV28 and TRBJ2-7, with TRBD1 as a possible D gene (5 bases). V was clipped by 5 bases and J by 2 bases, with 16 bases between them. Germline-derived CDR1 and CDR2 are MDHEN and SYDVKM. The CDR3 is 15 residues long. CDR3 nucleotide sequence: TGTGCCAGCAGTGTAGTGCGAAGGGGTACCTACGAGCAGTACTTC. This codes for CASSVVRRGTYEQYF.

This clonotype was observed a few times. J is TRBJ2-2 and V is TRBV2, with D perhaps matching TRBD2 (5 bases). V was pared by 11 bases and J by 7 bases, with 14 bases between. The CDR3 spans 12 residues. In germline, CDR1 is SNHLY, CDR2 FYNNEI. Here the CDR3 reads CAGSVYGGELFF. CDR3 DNA sequence: TGTGCCGGTAGCGTGTACGGCGGGGAGCTGTTTTTT.

This clonotype was seen only a few times. V gene TRBV11-3 combines with J gene TRBJ2-7; 9 nucleotides agree with TRBD2. Germline V lookup: CDR1 SGHNT, CDR2 YENEEA. This CDR3 has 15 amino acids. The V gene end was trimmed by 1 base and the J gene end by 6 bases; junction bases not matched to a gene: 7. Here the CDR3 reads CASSLVVSGSSEQYF. The CDR3 nucleotides are TGTGCCAGCAGCTTAGTGGTTAGCGGGAGTTCCGAGCAGTACTTC.

This clonotype was observed at least ten times. The chain couples TRBV6-5 to TRBJ1-2; D gene uncertain. The germline V gene has CDR1 MNHEY and CDR2 SVGAGI. This CDR3 has 14 residues. Trimming took 6 bases from V and 0 from J, leaving 11 bases between them. DNA of the CDR3: TGTGCCAGCAGAGCTTCGGCAGCTAACTATGGCTACACCTTC. Its protein is CASRASAANYGYTF.

The J gene is TRBJ1-1, the V gene TRBV4-1; a possible D gene is TRBD1 (5 bases). This CDR3 region has 15 residues. Germline CDR1 reads MGHRA; CDR2 reads YSYEKL. V was cut by 2 bases and J by 1 base, with 11 bases left in between. CDR3 nucleotide sequence: TGCGCCAGCAGCCAACCATGGCAGGGGAACACTGAAGCTTTCTTT. Translated, it gives CASSQPWQGNTEAFF.